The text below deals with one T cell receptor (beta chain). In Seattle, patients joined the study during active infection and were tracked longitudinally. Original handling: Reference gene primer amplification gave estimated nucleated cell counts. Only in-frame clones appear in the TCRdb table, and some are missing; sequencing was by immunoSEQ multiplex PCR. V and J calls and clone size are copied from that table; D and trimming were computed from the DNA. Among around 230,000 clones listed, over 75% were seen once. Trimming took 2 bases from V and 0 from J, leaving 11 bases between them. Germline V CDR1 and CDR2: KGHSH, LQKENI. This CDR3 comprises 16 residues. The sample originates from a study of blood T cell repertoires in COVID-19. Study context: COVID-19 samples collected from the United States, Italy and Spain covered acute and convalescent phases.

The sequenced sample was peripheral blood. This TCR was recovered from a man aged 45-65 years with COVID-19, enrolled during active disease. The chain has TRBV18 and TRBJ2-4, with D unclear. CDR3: CASSPFGTQAKNIQYF. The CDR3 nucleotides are TGTGCCAGCTCACCATTCGGTACTCAAGCCAAAAACATTCAGTACTTC.